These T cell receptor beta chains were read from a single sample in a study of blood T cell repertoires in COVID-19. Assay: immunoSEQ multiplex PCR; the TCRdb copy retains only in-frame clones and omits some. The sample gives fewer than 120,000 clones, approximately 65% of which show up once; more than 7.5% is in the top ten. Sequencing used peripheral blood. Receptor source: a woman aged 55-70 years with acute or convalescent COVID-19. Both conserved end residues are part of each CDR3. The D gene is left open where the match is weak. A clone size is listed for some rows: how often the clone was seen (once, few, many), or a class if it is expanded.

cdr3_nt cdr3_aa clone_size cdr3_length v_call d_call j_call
TGTGCCAGCAGCTTAGGGCAACCGTACAATCAGCCCCAGCATTTT CASSLGQPYNQPQHF - 15 TRBV7-2 - TRBJ1-5
TGCGCCAGCAGCTTGGAGACAGGACGGCATGAGCAGTTCTTC CASSLETGRHEQFF - 14 TRBV5-1 - TRBJ2-1
TGTGCCAGCAGCCTGTACAGCTCGGGGATAGACAATGAGCAGTTCTTC CASSLYSSGIDNEQFF once 16 TRBV7-3 - TRBJ2-1
TGTGCCAGCTTTGATGGACAGGGTAATAACTATGGCTACACCTTC CASFDGQGNNYGYTF - 15 TRBV6-5 TRBD1 TRBJ1-2
TGTGCCAGCAGCCCCGAGGACAGCTACGAGCAGTACTTC CASSPEDSYEQYF - 13 TRBV12-3/TRBV12-4 - TRBJ2-7
TGTGCCTGGAGTGACGCGGGGGTTTATGGCTACACCTTC CAWSDAGVYGYTF - 13 TRBV30 - TRBJ1-2
TGCGCCAGCCGAGAGGGGACAGGCCAAGAGACCCAGTACTTC CASREGTGQETQYF - 14 TRBV5-1 TRBD1 TRBJ2-5
TGTGCCAGCAGCGAGCCCTCCGGAAACACCATATATTTT CASSEPSGNTIYF few 13 TRBV9 - TRBJ1-3
TGTGCCAGCCGCTTGGATGAAAGGGGGCTCTACGAGCAGTACTTC CASRLDERGLYEQYF - 15 TRBV11-2 TRBD1 TRBJ2-7
TGCAGCGTCGTGAAGGGCCAGGGATCCTACGAGCAGTACTTC CSVVKGQGSYEQYF - 14 TRBV29-1 - TRBJ2-7
TGTGCCAGCAGCCAGCGGGACAGGGGGTTCGGCATATATTCACCCCTCCACTTT CASSQRDRGFGIYSPLHF - 18 TRBV5-5 TRBD1 TRBJ1-6
TGCGCCAGCAGCTTGGGACGGGTGAACACTGAAGCTTTCTTT CASSLGRVNTEAFF - 14 TRBV5-1 - TRBJ1-1
TGCGCCAGCAGGAGCTCTGGAAACACCATATATTTT CASRSSGNTIYF few 12 TRBV5-1 - TRBJ1-3
TGTGCCAGCTCACCACCAAGCGGGGGTAAGATTTACAATGAGCAGTTCTTC CASSPPSGGKIYNEQFF - 17 TRBV18 TRBD2 TRBJ2-1
TGTGCCAGCCGCATGCCAGTCACAGATACGCAGTATTTT CASRMPVTDTQYF many 13 TRBV6-5 - TRBJ2-3
TGTGCTAGTGGTTCAGGGAACACCGGGGAGCTGTTTTTT CASGSGNTGELFF - 13 TRBV12-5 - TRBJ2-2
TGTGCCAGTAGTATAGCCGTAGATCCTTATGGCTACACCTTC CASSIAVDPYGYTF few 14 TRBV19 - TRBJ1-2
TGTGCCAGCAGCTTGGCACCCGAGATTAACTATGGCTACACCTTC CASSLAPEINYGYTF - 15 TRBV5-5 - TRBJ1-2
TGTGCCAGCAGTTACTCGACCGACGGAGTCGAAGCTTTCTTT CASSYSTDGVEAFF - 14 TRBV6-5 - TRBJ1-1
TGTGCCAGTAGTATTCAGGGGGCGTCCGACGCTCAGCCCCAGCATTTT CASSIQGASDAQPQHF - 16 TRBV19 TRBD1 TRBJ1-5
TGTGCCGGGGCGGTTTCGCATGATCAGCCCCAGCATTTT CAGAVSHDQPQHF - 13 TRBV7-2 - TRBJ1-5
TGTGCCAGCAGCTTGGGGACAGGGCCGGGGGAGCAGTACTTC CASSLGTGPGEQYF few 14 TRBV7-9 TRBD1 TRBJ2-7
TGTGCCAGCTCCGAACAGGGGCAACAAGAGACCCAGTACTTC CASSEQGQQETQYF - 14 TRBV18 TRBD1 TRBJ2-5
TGTGCCAGCAGTGAACAGGGGCAGAATTCACCCCTCCACTTT CASSEQGQNSPLHF - 14 TRBV6-1 - TRBJ1-6